This TCR beta chain came from a study of human T cells and chemical hapten exposure. Across the study: A mostly female patient group had alopecia areata, totalis or universalis. Study results and caveats: High-frequency TCRs, those above 1 in 1000, stayed the same after DPC sensitization. Versus controls, expanded TCRs had significantly more large CDR3 similarity clusters.

The time point denotes: patch test 3, about 24 weeks after DPC sensitization. The treatment was: therapeutic diphenylcyclopropenone sensitization with weekly scalp DPC. TCRdb reprocessed the RACE reads with MiXCR, giving one entry per CDR3 protein. This sample yields 85,000 to 100,000 distinct CDR3 sequences, of which less than 35% are seen a single time; around a tenth belongs to the top ten. The CDR3 is made up of 15 amino acids. V lost 6 bases and J lost 4; bases outside the gene matches: 7. This clonotype was seen more than once but under ten times. Its antigen remains unidentified. The chain combines TRBV12-3 or TRBV12-4 with TRBJ2-1; 9 nucleotides align to TRBD2. The TCR comes from a man between 40 and 49 years old with alopecia areata. Some clones in this sample may be carry-over from other donors' samples. The source was whole blood, collected in connection with sensitization to the hapten diphenylcyclopropenone (DPC). The CDR3 region has the DNA TGTGCCAGCAGCGATAGCGGGAGAGATTACAATGAGCAGTTCTTC. Its translation: CASSDSGRDYNEQFF.